The rows below give T cell receptor beta chains drawn from one sample of a study of blood T cell repertoires in COVID-19. The repertoire was sequenced with immunoSEQ multiplex PCR; TCRdb's copy has only in-frame clones and lacks some. The sample gives some 250,000 clones, roughly 90% of which show up once; around 10% is in the top ten. Sequenced sample: PBMCs or T cells enriched from blood (not recorded which). The receptors come from a man aged 40-49 years who had recovered from COVID-19. The CDR3 runs from the conserved cysteine through the conserved F or W. The D gene is left open where the match is weak. For some rows the clone size is stated as once, few or many, or as a class when expanded; others skip it.

j_gene,abundance,v_gene,d_gene,CDR3aa,CDR3nt
TRBJ1-4,-,TRBV29-1,TRBD1,CSAEGQGLGEKLFF,TGCAGCGCCGAGGGACAGGGTTTGGGTGAAAAACTGTTTTTT
TRBJ1-1,-,TRBV25-1,TRBD1,CASSDGDRGGSEAFF,TGTGCCAGCAGTGACGGGGACAGGGGGGGGTCTGAAGCTTTCTTT
TRBJ1-2,-,TRBV25-1,-,CASSDRGGAAMGATF,TGTGCCAGCAGTGATCGTGGGGGCGCGGCAATGGGGGCCACCTTC
TRBJ1-4,once,TRBV7-9,-,CASRRTTGYSNEKLFF,TGTGCCAGCAGACGAACCACAGGGTATAGTAATGAAAAACTGTTTTTT
TRBJ1-2,-,TRBV27,-,CASSLLPGQGRGYTF,TGTGCCAGCAGTTTACTCCCAGGGCAGGGCAGAGGCTACACCTTC
TRBJ2-1,-,TRBV2,TRBD2,CASSLPKSYAGVIYNEQFF,TGTGCCAGCAGTCTACCTAAGTCGTATGCGGGGGTGATCTACAATGAGCAGTTCTTC
TRBJ1-2,-,TRBV18,-,CASSPGAYGYTF,TGTGCCAGCTCACCGGGGGCCTATGGCTACACCTTC
TRBJ1-5,once,TRBV6-5,-,CASSSPGEPQHF,TGTGCCAGCAGTTCCCCGGGGGAGCCCCAGCATTTT
TRBJ2-7,-,TRBV28,-,CASDTLNIGESEQYF,TGTGCCAGCGATACACTAAACATAGGGGAAAGCGAGCAGTACTTC
TRBJ2-5,-,TRBV3-1/TRBV3-2,-,CASSQDQQGYETQYF,TGTGCCAGCAGCCAAGATCAACAGGGCTACGAGACCCAGTACTTC
TRBJ1-4,-,TRBV4-1,-,CASSQDGPSVSEKLFF,TGCGCCAGCAGCCAAGACGGTCCGAGTGTTTCCGAAAAACTGTTTTTT
TRBJ1-5,-,TRBV2,-,CASSEWEGRNQPQHF,TGTGCCAGCAGTGAATGGGAGGGGCGCAATCAGCCCCAGCATTTT
TRBJ2-5,-,TRBV7-3,TRBD2,CASSLLGLAGETQYF,TGTGCCAGCAGCTTACTTGGACTAGCGGGAGAGACCCAGTACTTC
TRBJ2-5,once,TRBV28,TRBD2,CASSLRTSGRRETQYF,TGTGCCAGCAGTTTGCGGACTAGCGGGAGGCGGGAGACCCAGTACTTC
TRBJ2-1,-,TRBV3-1/TRBV3-2,-,CASSQGITGLVFDEQFF,TGTGCCAGCAGCCAAGGAATCACAGGTCTTGTATTCGATGAGCAGTTCTTC
TRBJ1-2,-,TRBV19,-,CASAPQGANYGYTF,TGTGCCAGTGCCCCTCAGGGTGCTAACTATGGCTACACCTTC
TRBJ1-5,-,TRBV18,-,CASSPGQLDNQPQHF,TGTGCCAGCTCGCCCGGACAGCTAGATAATCAGCCCCAGCATTTT
TRBJ1-5,once,TRBV4-1,-,CASSQENRDTLKIQPQHF,TGCGCCAGCAGCCAAGAGAATCGGGACACCTTAAAAATTCAGCCCCAGCATTTT
TRBJ2-2,-,TRBV28,-,CASNIRGTGELFF,TGTGCCAGCAATATAAGGGGAACCGGGGAGCTGTTTTTT
TRBJ2-3,-,TRBV27,TRBD2,CASSLTHGEGADTQYF,TGTGCCAGCAGTTTGACCCACGGGGAGGGAGCAGATACGCAGTATTTT
TRBJ1-5,-,TRBV24-1,TRBD1,CATSDQGQGYNQPQHF,TGTGCCACCAGTGACCAGGGACAGGGATACAATCAGCCCCAGCATTTT